Following are 27 T cell receptor beta chains from one sample sequenced in a study of monozygotic twins with inflammatory bowel disease. TCRdb reprocessed the 5' RACE reads and stores each CDR3 protein as one record, lacking DNA. Its clone listing holds more than 85,000 distinct CDR3 sequences. Sequenced sample: blood. These TCRs come from a human donor with ulcerative colitis or Crohn's disease, or a healthy co-twin of an affected twin (not recorded which).

The rearrangement uses TRBV5-4 and TRBJ1-6; TCRdb's assignment of TRBD1 cannot be checked, as there is no DNA. This CDR3 spans 14 amino acids. CDR1 and CDR2 from the germline V gene are SGHNT and YYREEE (reference sequence). The CDR3 sequence: CASSTRQGRSPLHF.

The chain recombines TRBV4-1 with TRBJ2-1; the D call from TCRdb, TRBD2, cannot be confirmed without DNA. This CDR3 has 15 residues. Germline CDR1 and CDR2: MGHRA and YSYEKL. CDR3 in amino acids: CASSKVPTLAGQQFF.

The chain recombines TRBV7-2 with TRBJ1-2; TCRdb returns TRBD1, unconfirmable since there is no DNA. Germline V gene lookup returns CDR1 SGHTA and CDR2 FQGNSA. This CDR3 region has 16 residues. The CDR3 reads CASSLSGTGSNYGYTF.

The chain links TRBV9 to TRBJ1-5; no DNA is available, so the TRBD1 call from TCRdb remains unchecked. This CDR3 region has 17 residues. Germline V gene lookup returns CDR1 SGDLS and CDR2 YYNGEE. This CDR3 is CASSPGLGGYSNQPQHF.

The chain has TRBV5-1 and TRBJ2-3; TCRdb designates TRBD2, a call that cannot be tested without DNA. In germline, CDR1 is SGHRS, CDR2 YFSETQ. The CDR3 spans 17 residues. CDR3 sequence: CASTSRGSDRRTDTQYF.

The rearrangement joins TRBV7-2 to TRBJ2-1; the D gene TCRdb calls, TRBD2, cannot be checked with no DNA. The germline V gene has CDR1 SGHTA and CDR2 FQGNSA. This CDR3 region has 16 residues. Here the CDR3 reads CASSSVLAVEGNEQFF.

The J gene is TRBJ2-3, the V gene TRBV15; TCRdb selects TRBD2, and the lack of DNA leaves this call unchecked. This CDR3 is built from 15 residues. Germline values: CDR1 LNHNV, CDR2 YYDKDF (reference sequence). CDR3 residues: CATRDGREFTDTQYF.

The chain links TRBV4-1 to TRBJ1-6; TCRdb selects TRBD1, and the lack of DNA leaves this call unchecked. Germline assignment: CDR1 MGHRA and CDR2 YSYEKL. The CDR3 length is 16 residues. Here the CDR3 reads CASSQDPGQNNSPLHF.

The chain employs TRBV5-1 and TRBJ2-3. CDR3 length equals 14 residues. The V gene's germline CDR1 is SGHRS and CDR2 YFSETQ. CDR3 region: CASSLETSGDTQYF.

V usage is TRBV7-2 and J usage is TRBJ2-5; the D gene TCRdb calls, TRBD2, cannot be checked with no DNA. In germline, CDR1 is SGHTA, CDR2 FQGNSA. The CDR3 consists of 14 residues. The CDR3 spells CASRPTRGQETQYF.

V gene TRBV7-9 combines with J gene TRBJ2-5; the TRBD1 assignment by TCRdb is unverifiable without DNA. The CDR3 covers 14 residues. Germline CDR1 reads SEHNR; CDR2 reads FQNEAQ (reference sequence). CDR3 loop: CASSPRTPQETQYF.

The CDR3 here is CASSPGNHEQYF. V gene TRBV12-3 or TRBV12-4 combines with J gene TRBJ2-7. The CDR3 totals 12 residues.

This sequence joins TRBV7-2 and TRBJ2-1; no DNA is available, so the TRBD1 call from TCRdb remains unchecked. Germline CDR1 reads SGHTA; CDR2 reads FQGNSA. This CDR3 contains 11 residues. CDR3 protein: CASSLVPPLYF.

The rearrangement uses TRBV20-1 and TRBJ2-7. The CDR3 extends over 12 amino acids. The germline CDR1 and CDR2 sequences are DFQATT and SNEGSKA (reference sequence). The CDR3 loop is CSASPAGYEQYF.

This CDR3 reads CASIREVTMNTEAFF. The chain employs TRBV5-5 and TRBJ1-1. Germline V gene lookup returns CDR1 SGHKS and CDR2 YYEKEE (reference sequence). CDR3 length: 15 amino acids.

The V call is TRBV10-3, the J call TRBJ2-5; TCRdb calls TRBD1, which cannot be checked without DNA. CDR1 ENHRY and CDR2 SYGVKD come from the germline V gene. CDR3 length equals 14 residues. CDR3: CAITKWGVGETQYF.

The CDR3 reads CASSPGAGLRDGEAFF. The chain couples TRBV5-1 to TRBJ1-1. The CDR3 contains 16 residues. The germline V gene has CDR1 SGHRS and CDR2 YFSETQ.

The chain is built from TRBV5-4 and TRBJ2-2. CDR1 is SGHNT, CDR2 YYREEE, per germline (reference sequence). This CDR3 comprises 14 residues. The CDR3 protein is CASSLDRGTGELFF.

The chain combines TRBV7-2 with TRBJ2-1. In germline, CDR1 is SGHTA, CDR2 FQGNSA. The CDR3 sequence is 13 residues long. This CDR3 reads CASSLRVLGEQFF. Variable domain in full (rest from reference TRBV7-2 and TRBJ2-1): GAGVSQSPSNKVTEKGKDVELRCDPISGHTALYWYRQSLGQGLEFLIYFQGNSAPDKSGLPSDRFSAERTGGSVSTLTIQRTQQEDSAVYLCASSLRVLGEQFFGPGTRLTVL.

This rearrangement joins TRBV11-2 to TRBJ2-7; lacking DNA, the TRBD2 call made by TCRdb goes unchecked. CDR1 is SGHAT and CDR2 is FQNNGV in the germline V gene. The CDR3 loop spans 15 amino acids. CDR3: CASSRNLRSPYEQYF.

The V and J genes are TRBV12-3 or TRBV12-4 and TRBJ2-1; there is no DNA to check the TCRdb D call of TRBD1. The CDR3 extends over 17 amino acids. This chain's CDR3 is CASIRGFSPSSYNEQFF.

The chain recombines TRBV18 with TRBJ2-7; no DNA is available, so the TRBD1 call from TCRdb remains unchecked. CDR3 size: 14 residues. Germline-derived CDR1 and CDR2 are KGHSH and LQKENI. The CDR3 spells CASSPEQGLHEQYF.

V gene TRBV4-1 combines with J gene TRBJ2-2; TCRdb calls TRBD2, which cannot be checked without DNA. This CDR3 spans 16 amino acids. Germline CDR1 is MGHRA and CDR2 is YSYEKL. This CDR3 is CASSQGPEDFTGELFF.

The chain recombines TRBV13 with TRBJ2-7. This CDR3 contains 14 residues. Germline CDR1 PRHDT, CDR2 FYEKMQ (reference sequence). The CDR3 here is CASSVNAEDYEQYF.

The genes are TRBV11-3 and TRBJ2-1; the TCRdb call, TRBD2, lacks DNA for checking. CDR1 is SGHNT and CDR2 is YENEEA in the germline V gene. The CDR3 is made up of 16 amino acids. This CDR3 reads CASSLRGLARDNEQFF.

The rearrangement joins TRBV7-8 to TRBJ1-5. Germline V CDR1 and CDR2: SGHVS, FQNEAQ. The CDR3 spans 15 residues. The CDR3 here is CACSSTRTENQPQHF.

The genes are TRBV7-3 and TRBJ2-5; TCRdb outputs TRBD2, but without DNA this stays unchecked. The V gene's germline CDR1 is SGHTA and CDR2 FQGTGA. The CDR3 sequence is 13 residues long. CDR3 sequence reads: CASSLREKGTQYF.